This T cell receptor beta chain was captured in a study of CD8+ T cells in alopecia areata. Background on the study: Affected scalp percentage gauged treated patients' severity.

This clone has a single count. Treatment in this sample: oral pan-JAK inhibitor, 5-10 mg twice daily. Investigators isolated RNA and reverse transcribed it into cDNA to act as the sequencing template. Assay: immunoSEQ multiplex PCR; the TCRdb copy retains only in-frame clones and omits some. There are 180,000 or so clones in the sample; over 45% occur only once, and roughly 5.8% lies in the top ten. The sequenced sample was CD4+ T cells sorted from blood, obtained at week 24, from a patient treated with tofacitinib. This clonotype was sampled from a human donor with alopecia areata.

Written as DNA, the CDR3 is TGTGCCAGCAGCGTAGCTCAGCGGGAGGGCCAGAATGAGCAGTTCTTC. This translates into CASSVAQREGQNEQFF. The rearrangement joins TRBV9 to TRBJ2-1, with 10 bases matching TRBD2. This CDR3 is 16 amino acids long. CDR1 SGDLS and CDR2 YYNGEE come from the germline V gene. Trimming took 0 bases from V and 7 from J; bases not matched to a gene: 7.